The 29 T cell receptor beta chains listed next were all sequenced from one sample in a study of blood T cells in healthy people across ages. For the second PCR, which ran for about 7 to 11 cycles, a sample-barcoded 5' primer and a J-beta primer mix were used. TCRdb recomputed calls from the 5' RACE reads with MiXCR, one row per CDR3 protein. This table holds around 900,000 distinct CDR3 sequences, 45% to 60% found once. The sample consisted of blood. Receptors were obtained from a woman in her sixties or seventies in good health.

This chain connects TRBV10-3 to TRBJ2-2, with 9 nucleotides matching TRBD1. Per germline, CDR1 ENHRY and CDR2 SYGVKD. V lost 10 bases to trimming and J lost 7 bases; unmatched junction nucleotides: 10. This CDR3 region has 14 residues. The CDR3 coding sequence is TGTGCCACGCGGACAGGGGAGTTGGGCGGGGAGCTGTTTTTT. Its protein is CATRTGELGGELFF.

V gene TRBV7-9 combines with J gene TRBJ2-1; 7 bases match TRBD1. CDR3 length: 16 residues. V gave up 5 bases and J gave up 4 bases; unmatched junction bases: 11. Germline CDR1 and CDR2: SEHNR and FQNEAQ (reference sequence). DNA of the CDR3: TGTGCCAGCAGCGCGAAACAGGGGCGGTTATACAATGAGCAGTTCTTC. Its protein product is CASSAKQGRLYNEQFF. The variable domain in full, completed from reference TRBV7-9 and TRBJ2-1, reads DTGVSQNPRHKITKRGQNVTFRCDPISEHNRLYWYRQTLGQGPEFLTYFQNEAQLEKSRLLSDRFSAERPKGSFSTLEIQRTEQGDSAMYLCASSAKQGRLYNEQFFGPGTRLTVL.

With regard to this clonotype: Mismatch with germline at one junction end may stem from a read error. V and J are TRBV10-3 and TRBJ2-7; a possible D gene is TRBD2 (6 bases). This CDR3 has 14 residues. Germline V gives CDR1 ENHRY, CDR2 SYGVKD. DNA of the CDR3: TGCGCCATCAGTGGGACTGCGGCCTTCTACGAGCAGTACTTC. Translated, it gives CAISGTAAFYEQYF.

The chain is built from TRBV3-1 and TRBJ2-2, with TRBD2 matching 14 bases. V gave up 6 bases and J gave up 5 bases; unmatched junction bases: 5. The V gene's germline CDR1 is LGHDT and CDR2 YNNKEL (reference sequence). CDR3 length: 16 amino acids. CDR3 sequence (DNA): TGTGCCAGCAGGACCGGGACTAGCGGGAGAACCGGGGAGCTGTTTTTT. Its translation: CASRTGTSGRTGELFF.

This clonotype was recorded a few times. The genes are TRBV7-2 and TRBJ2-7; 8 bases agree with TRBD1. This CDR3 has 16 residues. V gave up 3 bases and J gave up 2 bases; unmatched junction bases: 9. CDR1 and CDR2 from the germline V gene are SGHTA and FQGNSA. Written as DNA, the CDR3 is TGTGCCAGCAGCTTTAGCCGGAGACAGGGGACCTACGAGCAGTACTTC. Translating gives CASSFSRRQGTYEQYF.

The chain links TRBV3-1 to TRBJ2-7; weak D call: TRBD1 (6 bases). The end of the DNA fits TRBJ2-5 better, so the J call may be wrong. This CDR3 comprises 15 residues. The V gene's germline CDR1 is LGHDT and CDR2 YNNKEL (reference sequence). The CDR3 DNA follows: TGTGCCAGCAGCCAAGCTTCAGGGGATGGGGAGACCCAGTACTTC. This codes for CASSQASGDGETQYF.

The chain joins TRBV5-1 to TRBJ2-3; the match to TRBD2 covers 7 bases. CDR3 length: 15 amino acids. Trimming removed 0 bases from V and 4 bases from J; junction bases left unmatched: 5. Germline V gives CDR1 SGHRS, CDR2 YFSETQ. As DNA, the CDR3 is TGCGCCAGCAGCTTGGTCGGCGGGAGCTCAGATACGCAGTATTTT. This gives the protein CASSLVGGSSDTQYF.

This clonotype appeared a single time. Germline and junction disagree at one end, which may indicate a read error. The chain recombines TRBV2 with TRBJ1-2; D is undetermined. The CDR3 length is 20 residues. Germline V lookup: CDR1 SNHLY, CDR2 FYNNEI. The CDR3 coding sequence is TGTGCCAGCAGCGAAGGACGGGAATGGACGAACCCCCTATACGATAGGGGCTACACCTTC. Its protein is CASSEGREWTNPLYDRGYTF.

This clonotype was seen more than once but under ten times. The V gene is TRBV20-1, the J gene TRBJ1-5; no reliable D call. V was cut by 0 bases and J by 6 bases, with 12 bases left in between. The germline gives CDR1 DFQATT, CDR2 SNEGSKA (reference sequence). The CDR3 consists of 14 residues. CDR3 nucleotide sequence: TGCAGTGCTAGAGAGCCATATACCGGTCAGCCCCAGCATTTT. Encoded protein: CSAREPYTGQPQHF.

The rearrangement links TRBV20-1 to TRBJ1-2; D gene unclear. V was cut by 0 bases and J by 3 bases, with 5 bases left in between. Germline V gives CDR1 DFQATT, CDR2 SNEGSKA (reference sequence). The CDR3 has 12 amino acids. The CDR3 is CSARDPDYGYTF. As DNA, the CDR3 is TGCAGTGCTAGAGATCCAGACTATGGCTACACCTTC.

The chain employs TRBV6-5 and TRBJ2-3; 8 nucleotides match TRBD1. The CDR3 is 16 residues long. CDR1 and CDR2 from the germline V gene are MNHEY and SVGAGI. V gave up 0 bases and J gave up 5 bases; unmatched junction bases: 7. CDR3 DNA sequence: TGTGCCAGCAGTTACTCGCGACAGGGGATCGGAGATACGCAGTATTTT. Its protein product is CASSYSRQGIGDTQYF.

This clonotype has only a few counts. This chain uses TRBV4-1 with TRBJ2-3; the D gene is possibly TRBD2 (5 bases). CDR3 length equals 16 residues. V lost 2 bases to trimming and J lost 1 base, with 13 bases between them. Germline CDR1 MGHRA, CDR2 YSYEKL. CDR3 bases: TGCGCCAGCAGCCAAATGGGCGGGCTGCGCACAGATACGCAGTATTTT. The encoded protein is CASSQMGGLRTDTQYF.

V usage is TRBV27 and J usage is TRBJ1-4; 8 positions match TRBD1. This CDR3 spans 14 amino acids. Germline CDR1 MNHEY, CDR2 SMNVEV (reference sequence). V trimming: 6 bases; J trimming: 6 bases; junction bases outside the gene matches: 6. In DNA, the CDR3 is TGTGCCAGCAGCCAGGGGGCGGGATATGAAAAACTGTTTTTT. Translation: CASSQGAGYEKLFF.

This clonotype was counted a few times. The chain has TRBV6-2 or TRBV6-3 and TRBJ1-2; D is perhaps TRBD1 (5 bases). This CDR3 has 12 amino acids. From germline, CDR1 is MNHEY and CDR2 SVGEGT. Deletions cut 7 bases from V and 4 bases from J, with 10 bases between. CDR3 residues: CASTRQSYGYTF. CDR3 nucleotide sequence: TGTGCCAGCACTCGACAGAGCTATGGCTACACCTTC.

The table lists this clonotype with a few counts. The rearrangement links TRBV6-2 or TRBV6-3 to TRBJ2-7, with unresolved D. The CDR3 loop spans 15 amino acids. Trimming left V 0 bases short and J 4 bases short, with 13 bases between. Germline CDR1 is MNHEY and CDR2 is SVGEGT. Written as DNA, the CDR3 is TGTGCCAGCAGTTACTCGATTTACGGTCCTTACGAGCAGTACTTC. Protein: CASSYSIYGPYEQYF.

V usage is TRBV9 and J usage is TRBJ2-1; no clear D gene. CDR1 SGDLS and CDR2 YYNGEE come from the germline V gene. V gave up 0 bases and J gave up 10 bases, with 14 bases separating them. The CDR3 runs to 14 residues. For the CDR3, the DNA is TGTGCCAGCAGCGTAGGAATAGGGTTGGGGGAGCAGTTCTTC. Protein sequence: CASSVGIGLGEQFF.

This rearrangement joins TRBV12-3 or TRBV12-4 to TRBJ2-7; D is perhaps TRBD1 (5 bases). The CDR3 runs to 13 residues. Trimming took 5 bases from V and 7 from J, leaving 15 bases between them. DNA of the CDR3: TGTGCCAGCAGTCGAAAGCAGGGTTGTGAGCAGTACTTC. Protein sequence: CASSRKQGCEQYF.

This clonotype has just a few counts. J is TRBJ2-7 and V is TRBV28, with D perhaps assigned TRBD1 or TRBD2 (5 bases each). Germline CDR1 MDHEN, CDR2 SYDVKM. CDR3 size: 14 residues. Trimming took 1 base from V and 4 from J, leaving 11 bases between them. CDR3 nucleotides: TGTGCCAGCAGTTTATCAGGGACGGGTTACGAGCAGTACTTC. It is translated as CASSLSGTGYEQYF.

The chain links TRBV29-1 to TRBJ2-7, with 7 nucleotides matching TRBD1. The DNA end is a closer match to TRBJ2-5, so the J assignment may be wrong. Germline loops: CDR1 SQVTM, CDR2 ANQGSEA. The CDR3 loop spans 14 amino acids. CDR3 region: CSARTGWNGATQYF. CDR3 bases: TGCAGCGCTAGGACAGGATGGAATGGGGCGACCCAGTACTTC.

The chain is built from TRBV29-1 and TRBJ2-5, with a possible D match to TRBD2 (7 bases). Trimming removed 7 bases from V and 5 bases from J, with 14 bases in between. This CDR3 has 12 residues. Germline lookup yields CDR1 SQVTM and CDR2 ANQGSEA. The CDR3 region has the DNA TGCAGCGCTGTAGGGGGGGCGGAGACCCAGTACTTC. It translates to CSAVGGAETQYF.

The chain joins TRBV28 to TRBJ2-7; possible D gene TRBD1, 5 bases. This CDR3 contains 15 residues. The ends were cut back, 3 bases at V and 4 bases at J, with 16 bases in the middle. Germline CDR1 reads MDHEN; CDR2 reads SYDVKM. CDR3 protein: CASSFVDSQLYEQYF. DNA of the CDR3: TGTGCCAGCAGTTTCGTAGACAGCCAGCTGTACGAGCAGTACTTC.

In DNA form, the CDR3 reads TGTGCCAGCAGCTTAGGTTCTAGCGGGAGGGCAAATAAGCAGTTCTTC. The encoded protein is CASSLGSSGRANKQFF. The chain combines TRBV7-3 with TRBJ2-1, with 12 bases fitting TRBD2. The CDR3 length is 16 residues. CDR1 is SGHTA, CDR2 FQGTGA, per germline. With 2 bases clipped from V and 11 bases from J, the junction kept 10 bases outside the gene matches.

The gene calls are TRBV20-1 and TRBJ2-7, with D possibly being TRBD1 (5 bases). There are 15 residues in the CDR3. V was clipped by 0 bases and J by 7 bases, with 19 bases between them. The germline CDR1 and CDR2 sequences are DFQATT and SNEGSKA (reference sequence). Here the CDR3 reads CSARDHRQGQREQYF. As DNA, the CDR3 is TGCAGTGCTAGAGATCACCGGCAGGGCCAGAGGGAGCAGTACTTC.

This clonotype was recorded once. The junction and the germline gene differ at one end; a read error may be behind it. The chain carries TRBV5-4 and TRBJ1-2; D call uncertain. The CDR3 runs 13 residues. CDR1 SGHNT and CDR2 YYREEE come from the germline V gene (reference sequence). CDR3 DNA: TGCGCCAGCAAATCGATTACTAACTATGGCTACACCTTC. This gives the protein CASKSITNYGYTF. Based on the CDR3 plus reference TRBV5-4 and TRBJ1-2, the full variable domain is ETGVTQSPTHLIKTRGQQVTLRCSSQSGHNTVSWYQQALGQGPQFIFQYYREEENGRGNFPPRFSGLQFPNYSSELNVNALELDDSALYLCASKSITNYGYTFGSGTRLTVV.

CDR3 DNA sequence: TGTGCCAGCAGCGCACCGGGACAGGGATTTGCAGATACGCAGTATTTT. This translates into CASSAPGQGFADTQYF. J is TRBJ2-3 and V is TRBV27; 9 nucleotides agree with TRBD1. CDR1 is MNHEY and CDR2 is SMNVEV in the germline V gene (reference sequence). V lost 6 bases to trimming and J lost 4 bases; unmatched junction nucleotides: 11. The CDR3 sequence is 16 residues long.

The J gene is TRBJ2-7, the V gene TRBV28; weak D call: TRBD2 (5 bases). The germline gives CDR1 MDHEN, CDR2 SYDVKM. The CDR3 has 14 amino acids. The V end lost 3 bases, the J end lost 2 bases, and 11 bases lay between the germline ends. The CDR3 loop is CASSFRDKTYEQYF. The CDR3 DNA is TGTGCCAGCAGTTTCCGGGATAAGACCTACGAGCAGTACTTC.

This rearrangement joins TRBV19 to TRBJ2-3, with 7 bases fitting TRBD2. Germline CDR1 LNHDA, CDR2 SQIVND (reference sequence). The CDR3 sequence is 16 residues long. V lost 7 bases, J lost 2 bases, and 12 bases stayed unmatched. Here the CDR3 DNA reads TGTGCCAGTAAGAGGGGCGGGAGTGGGTCCACAGATACGCAGTATTTT. Translation: CASKRGGSGSTDTQYF.

This clonotype was recorded a few times. The chain has TRBV4-1 and TRBJ2-1, with 7 bases lining up with TRBD2. The CDR3 is 18 amino acids. CDR1 is MGHRA, CDR2 YSYEKL, per germline. The J segment lost 0 bases and the V segment lost 1 base, leaving 9 bases of the junction unmatched. This CDR3 is CASSQAPPGRLSYNEQFF. CDR3 DNA: TGCGCCAGCAGCCAAGCACCGCCCGGGAGGCTCTCCTACAATGAGCAGTTCTTC.

This clonotype was counted between two and nine times. The genes are TRBV25-1 and TRBJ2-5, with 9 positions matching TRBD2. The CDR3 covers 12 residues. Germline loops: CDR1 MGHDK, CDR2 SYGVNS. The trim removed 4 bases at V and 9 bases at J, leaving 3 bases unmatched. Written as DNA, the CDR3 is TGTGCCAGCAGTGCCGAGCGGGAGGCCCAGTACTTC. Residues: CASSAEREAQYF.